Shown below are 8 T cell receptor beta chains from a single sample sequenced in a study of CD8 T cells in Susac syndrome. The RNA, about 0.45 to 1 ug, was put through reverse transcription using random hexamers. TCRdb reprocessed the immunoSEQ multiplex PCR reads with MiXCR, giving one entry per CDR3 protein. This table holds about 160,000 distinct CDR3 sequences, about 96% found once. Material: CD4+ T cells from PBMCs. These receptors all stem from a human donor with Susac syndrome.

V gene TRBV28 combines with J gene TRBJ1-2; D may be TRBD1 (6 bases). The CDR3 is 16 residues long. The V gene lost 2 bases and the J gene lost 5 bases, with 18 bases spanning the gap. In germline, CDR1 is MDHEN, CDR2 SYDVKM. Here the CDR3 reads CASSLGGGGRGYGYTF. The CDR3 region has the DNA TGTGCCAGCAGTTTAGGGGGTGGGGGGCGAGGTTATGGCTACACCTTC.

CDR3 sequence: CAWSVGSGGGTDTQYF. The CDR3 DNA reads as TGTGCCTGGAGTGTAGGGTCGGGAGGGGGCACAGATACGCAGTATTTT. This sequence joins TRBV30 and TRBJ2-3, with TRBD2 matching 8 bases. Germline V lookup: CDR1 GTSNPN, CDR2 SVGIG (reference sequence). Trimming cost V 0 bases and J 1 base; bases outside gene matches: 6. CDR3 size: 16 residues.

This clonotype was observed a single time. The chain is built from TRBV7-2 and TRBJ2-5; D is uncertain. Germline CDR1 is SGHTA and CDR2 is FQGNSA. Deletions cut 5 bases from V and 5 bases from J, with 18 bases between. The CDR3 is 15 amino acids. The CDR3 is CASSRTTDPGETQYF. CDR3 bases: TGTGCCAGCAGCCGAACGACTGACCCCGGGGAGACCCAGTACTTC.

The gene calls are TRBV4-3 and TRBJ1-2; 11 bases map to TRBD1. This CDR3 is built from 16 residues. The germline V gene encodes CDR1 LGHNA and CDR2 YSLEER. V was clipped by 3 bases and J by 8 bases; unmatched bases: 11. This CDR3 is CASSQDRGPTRVGYTF. The DNA of the CDR3 is TGCGCCAGCAGCCAGGACAGGGGGCCGACCAGGGTAGGCTACACCTTC.

The V call is TRBV5-1, the J call TRBJ2-7, with D possibly being TRBD2 (6 bases). With 0 bases removed from V and 0 bases from J, the gap between germline ends came to 10 bases. The CDR3 spans 15 residues. CDR1 is SGHRS and CDR2 is YFSETQ in the germline V gene. Here the CDR3 reads CASSLVWRGSYEQYF. Written as DNA, the CDR3 is TGCGCCAGCAGCTTGGTTTGGAGGGGCTCCTACGAGCAGTACTTC.

This clonotype has only one observation. CDR3 DNA sequence: TGTGCCAGCAGTTTGGAAGGTCAACAGCCCCAGCATTTT. Protein: CASSLEGQQPQHF. The chain recombines TRBV28 with TRBJ1-5, with D unresolved. The germline V gene has CDR1 MDHEN and CDR2 SYDVKM. Trimming left V 3 bases short and J 7 bases short, with 10 bases between. CDR3 size: 13 residues.

The J gene is TRBJ2-4, the V gene TRBV3-1; possible D gene TRBD1, 5 bases. The V end was cut by 6 bases, the J end by 5 bases, with 5 bases between. The germline V gene has CDR1 LGHDT and CDR2 YNNKEL (reference sequence). CDR3 length: 11 amino acids. Here the CDR3 DNA reads TGTGCCAGCAGACAGGAAAACATTCAGTACTTC. As protein: CASRQENIQYF.

The chain uses TRBV30 and TRBJ2-5, with 7 bases that match TRBD2. Germline loops: CDR1 GTSNPN, CDR2 SVGIG (reference sequence). CDR3 size: 12 residues. Germline trimming cut 3 bases from V and 2 bases from J; bases unmatched to any gene: 0. The CDR3 sequence: CAWSGGQETQYF. The DNA for the CDR3 is TGTGCCTGGAGCGGGGGGCAAGAGACCCAGTACTTC.